This T cell receptor beta chain was sequenced in a study of CD8+CD57+ T cells in acquired aplastic anemia (dated by TCRdb to 2016 to 2018). General notes on the study: A mean of around 3 ug of DNA, ranging from about 0.19 to 27.4 ug, was extracted from sorted CD4+ and CD8+ cells. Healthy donor samples averaged roughly 9.9 million reads for CD4+ and fewer than 12 million for CD8+ cells.

Points the paper makes about the study in general: No significant difference in CD8+ Simpson's diversity was found between patients and healthy controls (P=0.060). Roughly 30 CD8+ CDR3 sequences were shared between patients and controls but appeared highly expressed in patients and within their immunodominant clones.

In this study, sorted CD4+ and CD8+ T cells from the blood of healthy subjects and of severe aplastic anemia patients had their TCR repertoires deep-sequenced. Ficoll-Paque density gradient centrifugation was used to isolate peripheral blood mononuclear cells. CD4+ and CD8+ T cells were sorted by FACS or magnetic beads before DNA extraction. Profiling of TCR beta VDJ combinations and CDR3 sequences used genomic DNA as the template. An Illumina HiSeq 2000 was used for TCR repertoire sequencing. Per the authors' processing: Repertoires were assessed using TRBV/TRBJ rearrangement plots, CDR3 size and DJ length profiles, and Simpson's diversity index. Whichever DNA sequence was most abundant in the deep sequencing data was defined as the immunodominant clone. CDR3 amino acid sequences were checked for sharing between subjects and were compared against published repertoires and the VDJdb database. TCRdb redid the processing of the public reads, applying fastp at Q25 and MiXCR, and retained in-frame beta chains. Duplicate CDR3 protein sequences are folded into a single record with the most common DNA and genes. Clone size and V and J calls follow TCRdb, not the original study. Here the sample has around 33,000 distinct CDR3 sequences; around 82% occur a single time. 22% of the sample goes to the ten largest clones.

As regards this clonotype: Its binding antigen is unknown. Within one base of it there is no much larger clone, and no base qualities were kept.

At the junction V is shortened by 2 bases and J by 10 bases; bases outside the gene matches: 12. The CDR3 goes from the cysteine to the phenylalanine over 17 residues. The only DNA kept is the CDR3, 51 bases in frame from the first base. Sequences MNHEY (CDR1) and SVGAGI (CDR2) are obtained from the germline V gene. The source is a human donor in good health, serving as a control. Sequenced input: sorted CD4+, CD8+, or CD8+CD57+ T cells (not recorded which) from PBMCs. The chain joins TRBV6-5 to TRBJ2-5, with 14 bases matching TRBD2. The CDR3 in this case is CASSYRTSGGSFADQYF. The DNA sequence is given as TGTGCCAGCAGTTACCGGACTAGCGGGGGGTCTTTTGCGGACCAGTACTTC.